This passage covers 27 T cell receptor beta chains from one sample sequenced in a study of long-term antiretroviral therapy in people with HIV (dated by TCRdb to about 2022). The immunoSEQ hsTCRB v3.0 assay was used at survey level resolution to sequence the TRB variable region. TCRdb holds this immuneACCESS table with in-frame rearrangements only. Some clones are missing; in checked studies, unresolved V genes explain under half, and the rest has no known cause. The sample table shows nearly 30,000 clones, and around 90% are seen once. The top ten clonotypes cover around 8% of the sample. The sample was unsorted PBMCs, taken 3.2 years before starting antiretroviral therapy. Receptors originate from a man in his forties or fifties with HIV.

The chain employs TRBV5-6 and TRBJ1-1; possibly TRBD1 for D (6 bases). V lost 2 bases, J lost 3 bases, and 14 bases lay in between. Germline CDR1 and CDR2: SGHDT and YYEEEE. The CDR3 sequence is 15 residues long. This CDR3 reads CASSFGGGFHTEAFF. CDR3 DNA sequence: TGTGCCAGCAGCTTCGGAGGGGGATTCCACACTGAAGCTTTCTTT.

This clone was detected only a few times. The chain links TRBV7-3 to TRBJ2-2; 7 bases match TRBD2. Per the germline V gene, CDR1 is SGHTA and CDR2 is FQGTGA. V was pared by 4 bases and J by 5 bases, with 1 base of the junction left unmatched. CDR3 size: 13 residues. CDR3 amino acids: CASSWGGTGELFF. CDR3 DNA sequence: TGTGCCAGCAGCTGGGGGGGGACCGGGGAGCTGTTTTTT.

The chain uses TRBV27 and TRBJ2-5; 9 positions agree with TRBD2. The CDR3 is made up of 15 amino acids. Germline V lookup: CDR1 MNHEY, CDR2 SMNVEV (reference sequence). The trim removed 5 bases at V and 4 bases at J, leaving 8 bases unmatched. The CDR3 is CASSHPAGGGETQYF. The CDR3 DNA sequence: TGTGCCAGCAGTCACCCCGCGGGGGGGGGAGAGACCCAGTACTTC.

The rearrangement uses TRBV5-1 and TRBJ1-2; D is possibly TRBD1 (5 bases). Germline lookup yields CDR1 SGHRS and CDR2 YFSETQ. Trimming removed 4 bases from V and 4 bases from J, with 11 bases in between. This CDR3 is 13 amino acids long. Here the CDR3 reads CASSPDSSYGYTF. In DNA, the CDR3 is TGCGCCAGCAGCCCTGACAGTTCCTATGGCTACACCTTC.

This chain joins TRBV5-6 and TRBJ2-3; D gene unclear. Germline assignment: CDR1 SGHDT and CDR2 YYEEEE. The V end was cut by 2 bases, the J end by 1 base, with 8 bases between. The CDR3 runs to 14 residues. The CDR3 coding sequence is TGTGCCAGCAGCTTTATTGCTGGCACAGATACGCAGTATTTT. This sequence encodes CASSFIAGTDTQYF.

The count of this clone is one. The chain carries TRBV5-1 and TRBJ1-1, with D unresolved. Trimming pared 4 bases from V and 1 base from J, leaving 8 bases between. CDR3 size: 13 residues. Germline loops: CDR1 SGHRS, CDR2 YFSETQ. The chain's CDR3 is CASSPTQNTEAFF. The CDR3 nucleotides are TGCGCCAGCAGCCCGACCCAGAACACTGAAGCTTTCTTT.

This chain links TRBV6-1 with TRBJ2-7; the D call may be TRBD1 or TRBD2 (5 bases each). The CDR3 runs 14 residues. V gave up 8 bases and J gave up 0 bases, with 14 bases separating them. Looked up from germline, CDR1 is MNHNS and CDR2 is SASEGT. CDR3 in amino acids: CASGDRLSSYEQYF. CDR3 DNA: TGTGCCAGCGGGGACCGCCTGAGCTCCTACGAGCAGTACTTC.

This clone occurred a few times. The V gene is TRBV10-2, the J gene TRBJ2-7, with 7 nucleotides matching TRBD1. After removal of 6 bases from V and 2 bases from J, the junction contained 4 bases not matched to a gene. Per germline, CDR1 WSHSY and CDR2 SAAADI. CDR3 length equals 13 residues. The CDR3 DNA sequence: TGCGCCAGCAGACAGGGGACCCCCTACGAGCAGTACTTC. Translated, it gives CASRQGTPYEQYF.

This chain connects TRBV5-1 to TRBJ2-5; no clear D gene. Germline V gene data show CDR1 as SGHRS and CDR2 as YFSETQ. V lost 2 bases to trimming and J lost 5 bases, with 16 bases between them. The CDR3 is 15 amino acids. CDR3 coding DNA: TGCGCCAGCAGCTTTGGCAGCCTATGGTCGGAGACCCAGTACTTC. It codes for CASSFGSLWSETQYF.

The chain is built from TRBV11-3 and TRBJ2-2, with 7 nucleotides matching TRBD1. The CDR3 runs 14 residues. Per germline, CDR1 SGHNT and CDR2 YENEEA. Germline trimming cut 5 bases from V and 1 base from J; bases unmatched to any gene: 1. The CDR3 protein is CASSRQGNTGELFF. In nucleotides, the CDR3 is TGTGCCAGCAGCCGACAGGGGAACACCGGGGAGCTGTTTTTT. Full variable domain (outside the CDR3, taken from reference TRBV11-3 and TRBJ2-2): EAGVVQSPRYKIIEKKQPVAFWCNPISGHNTLYWYLQNLGQGPELLIRYENEEAVDDSQLPKDRFSAERLKGVDSTLKIQPAELGDSAVYLCASSRQGNTGELFFGEGSRLTVL.

V usage is TRBV5-6 and J usage is TRBJ2-5; 7 bases align to TRBD2. Germline CDR1 SGHDT, CDR2 YYEEEE. The CDR3 runs 13 residues. V dropped 3 bases and J dropped 5; count of bases not matched to a gene: 4. As DNA, the CDR3 is TGTGCCAGCAGCTCGGGGGGTTTGGAGACCCAGTACTTC. Translated, it gives CASSSGGLETQYF.

Remarks on this clone: This sample includes further DNA sequences coding for the same CDR3. The rearrangement uses TRBV19 and TRBJ1-6; D remains unclear. The CDR3 runs to 12 residues. V was trimmed by 1 base and J by 7 bases, leaving 2 bases between them. Germline V gene sequence: CDR1 LNHDA, CDR2 SQIVND (reference sequence). CDR3 sequence: CASSIGNSPLHF. The CDR3 coding sequence is TGTGCCAGTAGTATAGGAAATTCACCCCTCCACTTT.

The count of this clone is one. The chain is built from TRBV10-3 and TRBJ1-6; D not resolved. The CDR3 is 18 residues long. CDR1 and CDR2 from the germline V gene are ENHRY and SYGVKD. V gave up 0 bases and J gave up 0 bases, with 12 bases separating them. The CDR3 sequence: CAISESSGRSSYNSPLHF. CDR3 nucleotide sequence: TGTGCCATCAGTGAGTCGAGTGGGCGGAGCTCCTATAATTCACCCCTCCACTTT.

The chain joins TRBV4-1 to TRBJ1-1, with D uncertain. This CDR3 spans 16 amino acids. CDR1 and CDR2 from the germline V gene are MGHRA and YSYEKL. With 4 bases removed from V and 0 bases from J, the gap between germline ends came to 15 bases. The CDR3 DNA reads TGCGCCAGCAGCCGCATACGGGCAGGCCTGAACACTGAAGCTTTCTTT. The encoded protein is CASSRIRAGLNTEAFF.

The chain has TRBV11-3 and TRBJ2-1, with TRBD1 matching 9 bases. Per germline, CDR1 SGHNT and CDR2 YENEEA. This CDR3 is built from 13 residues. With V trimmed by 4 bases and J by 8 bases, 3 bases remained unmatched. The CDR3 reads CASSSRDRDEQFF. The CDR3 DNA sequence: TGTGCCAGCAGCTCCCGGGACAGGGATGAGCAGTTCTTC.

This chain uses TRBV5-1 with TRBJ2-3; TRBD2 is a possible D gene (6 bases). Per germline, CDR1 SGHRS and CDR2 YFSETQ. The CDR3 is 15 amino acids. Trimming cost V 4 bases and J 0 bases, with 12 bases left between them. The CDR3 here is CASSGGGASTDTQYF. In DNA form, the CDR3 reads TGCGCCAGCAGCGGAGGCGGGGCGAGCACAGATACGCAGTATTTT.

V usage is TRBV11-2 and J usage is TRBJ2-3, with D hard to call. Trimming stripped 5 bases from V and 2 bases from J, with 5 bases between. Germline values: CDR1 SGHAT, CDR2 FQNNGV. The CDR3 is made up of 12 amino acids. CDR3 coding DNA: TGTGCCAGCAGCCGAAACACAGATACGCAGTATTTT. This translates into CASSRNTDTQYF.

A word on this clone: Other DNA sequences within the sample encode an identical CDR3. This chain links TRBV5-1 with TRBJ2-3, with 10 bases identical to TRBD1. With V trimmed by 1 base and J by 4 bases, 3 bases remained unmatched. Germline values: CDR1 SGHRS, CDR2 YFSETQ. The CDR3 totals 15 residues. The CDR3 DNA is TGCGCCAGCAGCTTGACAGGACAGGGGGCAGATACGCAGTATTTT. Translation gives CASSLTGQGADTQYF. Using reference TRBV5-1 and TRBJ2-3 for the parts outside the CDR3, the full variable domain is KAGVTQTPRYLIKTRGQQVTLSCSPISGHRSVSWYQQTPGQGLQFLFEYFSETQRNKGNFPGRFSGRQFSNSRSEMNVSTLELGDSALYLCASSLTGQGADTQYFGPGTRLTVL.

To note about this clone: Sequence at one end of the junction differs from germline and may be a read error. In the same sample, other DNA sequences code for this CDR3. V gene TRBV18 combines with J gene TRBJ2-2; TRBD2 might be the D (5 bases). The CDR3 extends over 13 amino acids. Per the germline V gene, CDR1 is KGHSH and CDR2 is LQKENI. The CDR3, as DNA: TGTGCCAGCTCACCATCGATTCCCGGGGAGTTGTTTTTT. It yields the protein CASSPSIPGELFF.

This clone was counted between two and nine times. The gene calls are TRBV27 and TRBJ2-7, with D hard to call. The germline CDR1 and CDR2 sequences are MNHEY and SMNVEV (reference sequence). V was clipped by 5 bases and J by 3 bases, with 17 bases between them. The CDR3 has 15 amino acids. The CDR3 loop reads CASSSTRVRYYEQYF. For the CDR3, the DNA is TGTGCCAGCAGTAGCACACGGGTGCGATACTACGAGCAGTACTTC.

This clone has only a few counts. This rearrangement joins TRBV5-1 to TRBJ2-7; the D gene could be TRBD1 or TRBD2 (5 bases each). This CDR3 region has 14 residues. V was clipped by 2 bases and J by 6 bases, with 15 bases between them. Germline CDR1 reads SGHRS; CDR2 reads YFSETQ. The CDR3 here is CASSLTGPSSEQYF. The CDR3 DNA reads TGCGCCAGCAGCTTAACGGGGCCTTCGTCCGAGCAGTACTTC.

The chain carries TRBV19 and TRBJ1-1, with no clear D. Looked up from germline, CDR1 is LNHDA and CDR2 is SQIVND (reference sequence). The CDR3 runs 14 residues. Between the trimmed V and J ends, which lost 6 bases and 5 bases, there was a span of 16 bases. The CDR3 bases are TGTGCCAGTAGCACGAATGGGATCTTGACTGAAGCTTTCTTT. Translated: CASSTNGILTEAFF.

The chain carries TRBV7-7 and TRBJ2-3; TRBD1 aligns across 9 bases. This CDR3 is built from 17 residues. Germline CDR1 reads SSHAT; CDR2 reads FNYEAQ (reference sequence). V gave up 5 bases and J gave up 1 base; unmatched junction bases: 10. The CDR3 bases are TGTGCCAGCAGCCCCTTCACAGGGGGCGCCGGCACAGATACGCAGTATTTT. This codes for CASSPFTGGAGTDTQYF.

The genes are TRBV7-2 and TRBJ2-2, with 7 bases lining up with TRBD1. This CDR3 is 15 amino acids long. Germline values: CDR1 SGHTA, CDR2 FQGNSA. The V gene end was trimmed by 2 bases and the J gene end by 1 base; junction bases not matched to a gene: 1. This CDR3 reads CASSLRTGNTGELFF. The CDR3 DNA reads TGTGCCAGCAGCTTAAGGACAGGGAACACCGGGGAGCTGTTTTTT.

V is TRBV5-1 and J is TRBJ1-2; 7 bases map to TRBD1. Germline CDR1 SGHRS, CDR2 YFSETQ. Trimming removed 3 bases from V and 3 bases from J; junction bases left unmatched: 5. CDR3 length: 14 amino acids. This CDR3 reads CASSWEGADYGYTF. The DNA of the CDR3 is TGCGCCAGCAGCTGGGAGGGGGCGGACTATGGCTACACCTTC.

This chain uses TRBV5-1 with TRBJ2-3, with a weak D call TRBD1 (6 bases). CDR1 and CDR2 (germline): SGHRS, YFSETQ. The germline V and J ends were trimmed by 0 bases and 0 bases, with 8 bases remaining between them. This CDR3 has 15 amino acids. The CDR3 region has the DNA TGCGCCAGCAGCTTGGATACAGGGAGCACAGATACGCAGTATTTT. It encodes CASSLDTGSTDTQYF.

The chain couples TRBV9 to TRBJ1-2; 9 positions agree with TRBD1. The CDR3 has 14 residues. The germline CDR1 and CDR2 sequences are SGDLS and YYNGEE. V was clipped by 4 bases and J by 5 bases; unmatched bases: 6. CDR3 region: CASSRQGGSYGYTF. Written as DNA, the CDR3 is TGTGCCAGCAGCAGACAGGGGGGGAGTTATGGCTACACCTTC.